The 14 T cell receptor beta chains listed next were all sequenced from one sample in a study of T cell responses to AZD1222 COVID-19 vaccine. Some clones are missing from TCRdb's copy, which holds only in-frame ones; the method was immunoSEQ multiplex PCR. This table holds some 140,000 clones, about 94% found once. Sequenced material: peripheral blood, taken on day 0 of AZD1222 vaccination. These receptors were taken from an adult in good health.

This chain uses TRBV15 with TRBJ1-2; no clear D. CDR3 length: 12 amino acids. Trimming removed 5 bases at V and 6 bases at J, with 10 bases between. Germline V gives CDR1 LNHNV, CDR2 YYDKDF (reference sequence). CDR3 sequence: CATSGELDGYTF. The CDR3 DNA reads as TGTGCCACCAGCGGGGAATTGGATGGCTACACCTTC. Full variable domain (rest looked up from reference TRBV15 and TRBJ1-2): DAMVIQNPRYQVTQFGKPVTLSCSQTLNHNVMYWYQQKSSQAPKLLFHYYDKDFNNEADTPDNFQSRRPNTSFCFLDIRSPGLGDTAMYLCATSGELDGYTFGSGTRLTVV.

This chain uses TRBV18 with TRBJ2-5, with 9 bases that match TRBD1. Germline V gives CDR1 KGHSH, CDR2 LQKENI. The CDR3 has 14 amino acids. Trimming at V came to 3 bases and at J to 5 bases, leaving 4 bases not matched to a gene. The CDR3 DNA reads TGTGCCAGCTCACCGGGGACAGGGCGGGAGACCCAGTACTTC. It specifies CASSPGTGRETQYF. Filled out from reference TRBV18 and TRBJ2-5, the complete variable domain reads NAGVMQNPRHLVRRRGQEARLRCSPMKGHSHVYWYRQLPEEGLKFMVYLQKENIIDESGMPKERFSAEFPKEGPSILRIQQVVRGDSAAYFCASSPGTGRETQYFGPGTRLLVL.

The chain has TRBV7-2 and TRBJ1-2; maybe TRBD1 (5 bases). The germline V gene has CDR1 SGHTA and CDR2 FQGNSA. The CDR3 contains 14 residues. With 4 bases removed from V and 4 bases from J, the gap between germline ends came to 13 bases. CDR3: CASSSTRGSYGYTF. CDR3 DNA: TGTGCCAGCAGCTCAACTAGGGGAAGCTATGGCTACACCTTC.

The chain recombines TRBV2 with TRBJ2-1; 7 bases are a match to TRBD2. Germline values: CDR1 SNHLY, CDR2 FYNNEI. The CDR3 totals 14 residues. J was trimmed by 3 bases and V by 7 bases; bases with no gene match: 6. The DNA of the CDR3 is TGTGCCAGCATCAGCGGGGCACGCTACAATGAGCAGTTCTTC. Translating gives CASISGARYNEQFF.

The rearrangement links TRBV20-1 to TRBJ2-5; 8 bases are a match to TRBD2. In germline, CDR1 is DFQATT, CDR2 SNEGSKA (reference sequence). The CDR3 loop spans 15 amino acids. V shed 3 bases and J 4 bases; nucleotides not matched to a gene: 10. In DNA form, the CDR3 reads TGCAGTGCTAGTGAACCGGGGGGGCGGGTAGAGACCCAGTACTTC. It codes for CSASEPGGRVETQYF.

In this sample, this clone turned up once. The J gene is TRBJ1-2, the V gene TRBV7-2, with TRBD1 identical over 9 bases. After removal of 0 bases from V and 0 bases from J, the junction contained 8 bases not matched to a gene. The CDR3 runs to 18 residues. In germline, CDR1 is SGHTA, CDR2 FQGNSA. The CDR3: CASSLARRTGVANYGYTF. CDR3 nucleotide sequence: TGTGCCAGCAGCTTAGCGCGAAGGACAGGGGTAGCTAACTATGGCTACACCTTC.

This chain connects TRBV7-9 to TRBJ1-1, with D possibly matching TRBD1 (5 bases). The CDR3 is 14 amino acids. Germline CDR1 is SEHNR and CDR2 is FQNEAQ (reference sequence). V was cut by 9 bases and J by 11 bases, with 25 bases left in between. CDR3 bases: TGTGCCAGAGAAGACCTCCTGACAGAACCTAATGCTTTCTTT. Its translation: CAREDLLTEPNAFF.

CDR3: CASSQGIRVGGYTF. The DNA of the CDR3 is TGTGCCAGCAGCCAAGGAATCCGGGTTGGTGGCTACACCTTC. The chain recombines TRBV3-1 (or the pseudogene TRBV3-2) with TRBJ1-2; no reliable D call. V gave up 1 base and J gave up 7 bases, with 13 bases separating them. The CDR3 length is 14 residues. Per the germline V gene, CDR1 is LGHDT and CDR2 is YNNKEL (reference sequence).

The chain recombines TRBV6-5 with TRBJ2-5; D is uncertain. CDR1 MNHEY and CDR2 SVGAGI come from the germline V gene. This CDR3 is 11 amino acids long. Between the trimmed V and J ends, which lost 8 bases and 5 bases, there was a span of 9 bases. CDR3 in amino acids: CASLDGETQYF. Written as DNA, the CDR3 is TGTGCCAGCTTGGATGGGGAGACCCAGTACTTC.

The chain has TRBV19 and TRBJ2-2; no definite D call. From germline, CDR1 is LNHDA and CDR2 SQIVND (reference sequence). The CDR3 is made up of 15 amino acids. Trimming stripped 5 bases from V and 2 bases from J, with 12 bases between. The CDR3 protein is CASSPIVLNTGELFF. In DNA, the CDR3 is TGTGCCAGTAGTCCGATAGTTCTTAACACCGGGGAGCTGTTTTTT.

This sequence joins TRBV5-1 and TRBJ1-3; the D gene is possibly TRBD1 (5 bases). Trimming cost V 0 bases and J 1 base, with 8 bases left between them. Germline V gives CDR1 SGHRS, CDR2 YFSETQ. This CDR3 has 15 residues. The CDR3 bases are TGCGCCAGCAGCTTGGGTTCAGGGTCTGGAAACACCATATATTTT. Translating gives CASSLGSGSGNTIYF.

The rearrangement links TRBV10-3 to TRBJ2-1, with a tentative D call TRBD1 (6 bases). V was clipped by 4 bases and J by 2 bases, with 12 bases between them. This CDR3 spans 15 amino acids. Looked up from germline, CDR1 is ENHRY and CDR2 is SYGVKD. CDR3: CAISAGTPTYNEQFF. The DNA of the CDR3 is TGTGCCATCAGTGCAGGGACACCTACCTACAATGAGCAGTTCTTC.

This clone is a singleton in its sample. This sequence joins TRBV9 and TRBJ1-2; 7 bases are shared with TRBD1. The length of the CDR3 is 15 residues. CDR1 and CDR2 from the germline V gene are SGDLS and YYNGEE. Trimming took 0 bases from V and 4 from J; bases not matched to a gene: 6. The chain's CDR3 is CASSVAAQGIYGYTF. CDR3 in DNA: TGTGCCAGCAGCGTAGCAGCACAGGGGATCTATGGCTACACCTTC. Variable domain in full (rest from reference TRBV9 and TRBJ1-2): DSGVTQTPKHLITATGQRVTLRCSPRSGDLSVYWYQQSLDQGLQFLIQYYNGEERAKGNILERFSAQQFPDLHSELNLSSLELGDSALYFCASSVAAQGIYGYTFGSGTRLTVV.

V and J are TRBV10-3 and TRBJ1-6; 8 positions agree with TRBD1. J gave up 7 bases and V 4 bases, and 0 bases lay outside the gene matches. Per germline, CDR1 ENHRY and CDR2 SYGVKD. The length of the CDR3 is 13 residues. CDR3 bases: TGTGCCATCAGTGGGACAGGGAATTCACCCCTCCACTTT. Protein product: CAISGTGNSPLHF.